This is a list of T cell receptor beta chains from one sample in a study of a mutant IDH1 vaccine in newly diagnosed glioma. Data came from immunoSEQ multiplex PCR; TCRdb stores just in-frame clones and leaves some out. This sample has 60,000 or so clones; 90% occur once, and the top ten carry approximately 4.2%. Their recognized antigens are unknown. Sequenced material: PBMCs, taken from a glioma patient whose treatment included an IDH1 peptide vaccine. These receptors all stem from a woman in her thirties or forties with glioma. The CDR3 runs from the conserved cysteine through the conserved F or W. A D gene is named only where the DNA matches it firmly. Some rows mark clone size as missing; the rest say once, few, many or name a class of expanded clone.

j_call	cdr3_length	clone_size	v_call	d_call	cdr3_aa	cdr3_nt
TRBJ2-1	16	NA	TRBV15	TRBD1	CATSRRTGSSYNEQFF	TGTGCCACCAGCAGAAGGACAGGCAGCTCCTACAATGAGCAGTTCTTC
TRBJ2-7	15	NA	TRBV29-1	NA	CSVAARPGHVYEQYF	TGCAGCGTTGCAGCGAGACCGGGACACGTCTACGAGCAGTACTTC
TRBJ2-7	15	few	TRBV6-6	NA	CASKALRDLSYEQYF	TGTGCCAGCAAAGCCCTCCGGGACCTATCCTACGAGCAGTACTTC
TRBJ2-7	12	NA	TRBV5-1	NA	CASADRSYEQYF	TGCGCCAGCGCAGACAGGTCCTACGAGCAGTACTTC
TRBJ2-1	12	NA	TRBV15	NA	CATSTRPGKQFF	TGTGCCACCAGCACCAGACCGGGGAAGCAGTTCTTC
TRBJ2-3	16	NA	TRBV4-3	TRBD2	CASSPLAGRSTDTQYF	TGCGCCAGCAGCCCCCTAGCGGGGAGGAGCACAGATACGCAGTATTTT
TRBJ2-7	13	NA	TRBV5-1	TRBD1	CASSNLDRAEQYF	TGCGCCAGCAGCAATTTAGACAGGGCCGAGCAGTACTTC
TRBJ2-5	15	NA	TRBV4-1	NA	CASSKDSLMGETQYF	TGCGCCAGCAGCAAAGATTCCCTAATGGGTGAGACCCAGTACTTC
TRBJ1-1	12	NA	TRBV6-5	NA	CASSSQGTEAFF	TGTGCCAGCAGTTCCCAGGGGACTGAAGCTTTCTTT
TRBJ1-1	15	once	TRBV19	NA	CASSDQTPGGTEAFF	TGTGCCTCGTCTGATCAGACCCCGGGCGGGACTGAAGCTTTCTTT
TRBJ2-6	17	NA	TRBV27	NA	CASSFGGSNSGANVLTF	TGTGCCAGCAGTTTTGGGGGCTCAAACTCTGGGGCCAACGTCCTGACTTTC
TRBJ1-2	12	NA	TRBV19	TRBD1	CASSSTGLGYTF	TGTGCCAGTAGTTCGACAGGGCTTGGCTACACCTTC
TRBJ2-5	10	NA	TRBV2	NA	CASREETQYF	TGTGCCAGCAGGGAAGAGACCCAGTACTTC
TRBJ1-1	15	NA	TRBV5-4	NA	CASSLGGYGNTEAFF	TGTGCCAGCAGCTTGGGGGGGTATGGGAACACTGAAGCTTTCTTT
TRBJ1-5	14	NA	TRBV2	NA	CASRWDTGDLPQHF	TGTGCCAGCAGATGGGACACGGGGGATCTGCCCCAGCATTTT
TRBJ1-2	16	NA	TRBV18	NA	CASSPALGPSTYGYTF	TGTGCCAGCTCACCAGCTTTAGGACCGAGCACCTATGGCTACACCTTC
TRBJ1-5	15	once	TRBV2	NA	CASSDWGHSNQPQHF	TGTGCCAGCAGTGATTGGGGGCATAGCAATCAGCCCCAGCATTTT
TRBJ2-1	16	NA	TRBV2	NA	CASSVGGGFSYNEQFF	TGTGCCAGCAGTGTCGGCGGGGGCTTCTCCTACAATGAGCAGTTCTTC
TRBJ1-2	14	NA	TRBV11-2	NA	CASSLDGAEDGYTF	TGTGCCAGCAGCTTAGACGGGGCAGAGGATGGCTACACCTTC
TRBJ2-2	16	NA	TRBV18	NA	CASSPRPGEGTGELFF	TGTGCCAGCTCACCACGGCCAGGGGAAGGCACCGGGGAGCTGTTTTTT
TRBJ1-5	17	NA	TRBV28	TRBD1	CASSYRGTGGRGQPQHF	TGTGCCAGCAGTTATAGAGGGACAGGGGGCCGCGGTCAGCCCCAGCATTTT
TRBJ2-7	14	NA	TRBV5-6	TRBD1	CASSSNRGLDEQYF	TGTGCCAGCAGCTCCAACAGGGGGCTCGACGAGCAGTACTTC
TRBJ1-3	14	NA	TRBV7-8	NA	CASSLGDSGNTIYF	TGTGCCAGCAGCTTAGGGGACTCTGGAAACACCATATATTTT
TRBJ1-2	15	NA	TRBV6-1	NA	CASSEYSGGPGGYTF	TGTGCCAGCAGTGAATATTCGGGTGGGCCAGGGGGCTACACCTTC
TRBJ1-5	12	NA	TRBV7-9	NA	CASSLAQSAQHF	TGTGCCAGCAGCTTAGCACAGTCGGCCCAGCATTTT
TRBJ2-1	14	NA	TRBV7-2	NA	CASSFPGLNNEQFF	TGTGCCAGCAGCTTTCCCGGACTAAACAATGAGCAGTTCTTC
TRBJ1-6	15	once	TRBV6-6	NA	CASTIGGHRASPLHF	TGTGCCAGCACTATCGGAGGCCATCGTGCTTCACCCCTCCACTTT
TRBJ2-1	12	NA	TRBV6-5	NA	CASRDYYNEQFF	TGTGCCAGCAGGGACTATTACAATGAGCAGTTCTTC
TRBJ1-2	15	NA	TRBV14	TRBD1	CASSPYGGTGPLYTF	TGTGCCAGCAGCCCGTATGGCGGGACAGGGCCCCTCTACACCTTC
TRBJ2-1	14	NA	TRBV2	NA	CASTGGASYNEQFF	TGTGCCAGCACAGGGGGGGCTTCCTACAATGAGCAGTTCTTC
TRBJ1-3	14	once	TRBV15	NA	CATSRDTGGNTIYF	TGTGCCACCAGCAGAGACACAGGGGGAAACACCATATATTTT
TRBJ1-1	11	NA	TRBV5-4	NA	CASSGAREAFF	TGTGCCAGCAGCGGGGCCAGGGAAGCTTTCTTT
TRBJ2-6	17	NA	TRBV23-1	TRBD1	CAGIRTGGASGANVLTF	TGCGCCGGAATACGGACAGGGGGCGCTTCTGGGGCCAACGTCCTGACTTTC
TRBJ1-1	15	NA	TRBV5-1	NA	CASSLLSTSNTEAFF	TGCGCCAGCAGCTTGCTGTCGACATCGAACACTGAAGCTTTCTTT
TRBJ2-3	15	NA	TRBV7-9	TRBD2	CASSFVGGSGDTQYF	TGTGCCAGCAGCTTTGTGGGGGGGTCAGGCGATACGCAGTATTTT
TRBJ1-1	17	NA	TRBV19	NA	CASSSRTRVGEYTEAFF	TGTGCCAGTAGTTCACGGACGAGGGTGGGGGAGTACACTGAAGCTTTCTTT
TRBJ2-2	16	once	TRBV2	NA	CASRQGGRRNTGELFF	TGTGCCAGCAGGCAGGGAGGCAGGAGAAACACCGGGGAGCTGTTTTTT
TRBJ2-7	14	NA	TRBV2	TRBD2	CASRRTSGSYEQYF	TGTGCCAGCAGGAGGACTAGCGGCTCCTACGAGCAGTACTTC
TRBJ2-7	15	NA	TRBV6-5	NA	CASSYEGLAMREQYF	TGTGCCAGCAGTTACGAGGGCCTAGCGATGAGGGAGCAGTACTTC
TRBJ1-1	15	NA	TRBV7-9	NA	CASSSRDGLNTEAFF	TGTGCCAGCAGCTCTAGGGACGGATTGAACACTGAAGCTTTCTTT
TRBJ1-2	16	once	TRBV19	TRBD1	CASSITGTGGSRGYTF	TGTGCCAGTAGTATCACCGGGACAGGGGGCTCAAGGGGCTACACCTTC
TRBJ1-1	16	NA	TRBV7-2	NA	CASSLGERQTNTEAFF	TGTGCCAGCAGCTTAGGGGAACGACAGACCAACACTGAAGCTTTCTTT
TRBJ2-7	15	NA	TRBV2	NA	CASSESGGPLGEQYF	TGTGCCAGCAGTGAATCTGGGGGGCCCCTTGGCGAGCAGTACTTC